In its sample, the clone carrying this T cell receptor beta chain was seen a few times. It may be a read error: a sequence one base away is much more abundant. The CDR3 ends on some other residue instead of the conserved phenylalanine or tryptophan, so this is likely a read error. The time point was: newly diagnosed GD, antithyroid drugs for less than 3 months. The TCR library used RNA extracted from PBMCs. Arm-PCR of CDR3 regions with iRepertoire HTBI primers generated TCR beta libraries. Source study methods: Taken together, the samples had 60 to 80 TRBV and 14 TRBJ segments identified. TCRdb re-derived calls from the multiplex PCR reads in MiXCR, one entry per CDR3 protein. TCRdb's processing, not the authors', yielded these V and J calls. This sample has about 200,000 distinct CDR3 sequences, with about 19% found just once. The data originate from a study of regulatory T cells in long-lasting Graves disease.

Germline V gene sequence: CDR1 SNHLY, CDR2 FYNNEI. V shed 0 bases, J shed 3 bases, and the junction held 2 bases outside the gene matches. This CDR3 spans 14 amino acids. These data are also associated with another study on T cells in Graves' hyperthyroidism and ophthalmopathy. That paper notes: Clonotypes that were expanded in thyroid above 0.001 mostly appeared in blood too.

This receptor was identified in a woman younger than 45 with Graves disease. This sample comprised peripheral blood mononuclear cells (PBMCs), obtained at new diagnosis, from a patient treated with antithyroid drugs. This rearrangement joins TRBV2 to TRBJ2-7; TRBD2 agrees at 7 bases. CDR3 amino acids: CASSEASSGYEQYL. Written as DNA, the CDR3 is TGTGCCAGCAGTGAAGCTTCTAGCGGCTACGAGCAGTACCTC.